This TCR beta chain was sequenced for a study of OX40 agonist ivuxolimab in advanced cancers. Whole-study context: A male proportion of just over 80% was recorded, with mean age 60 years and range roughly 20 to 85.

Broader study findings: Clonal expansion was seen in CD4+ and CD8+ blood T cells by week 6 at 0.1 to 3.0 mg/kg. Several nonresponders also turned out to have low normalized T-cell clonal expansion.

Method: immunoSEQ multiplex PCR; TCRdb's copy keeps in-frame clones and lacks some. This sample has about 74,000 clones, with around nine tenths found just once. The V end was cut by 3 bases, the J end by 2 bases, with 10 bases between. Germline CDR1 reads MNHEY; CDR2 reads SVGAGI. The CDR3 consists of 14 residues. Regarding this clone: No antigen is known for it.

Material: CD4+ or CD8+ T cells sorted from blood, obtained in a trial of the OX40 agonist ivuxolimab. The TCR originated in an adult with an advanced solid tumor such as melanoma, head and neck, liver or kidney cancer. The V call is TRBV6-5, the J call TRBJ2-5, with D hard to call. The CDR3 nucleotides read TGTGCCAGCAGTTATCTAGGTTTACAAGAGACCCAGTACTTC. Protein: CASSYLGLQETQYF.